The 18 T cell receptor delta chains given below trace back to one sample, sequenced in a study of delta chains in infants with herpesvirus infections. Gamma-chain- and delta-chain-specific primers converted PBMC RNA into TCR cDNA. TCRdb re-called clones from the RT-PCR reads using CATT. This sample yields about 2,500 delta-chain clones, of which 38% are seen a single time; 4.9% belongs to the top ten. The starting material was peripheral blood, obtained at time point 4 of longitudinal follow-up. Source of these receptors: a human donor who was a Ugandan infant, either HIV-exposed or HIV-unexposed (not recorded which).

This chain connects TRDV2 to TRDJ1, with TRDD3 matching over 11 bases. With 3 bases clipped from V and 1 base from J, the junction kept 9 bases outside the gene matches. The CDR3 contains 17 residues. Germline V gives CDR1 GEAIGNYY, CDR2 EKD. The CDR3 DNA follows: TGTGCCTGTGACGACGTACTGGGGGATAAAATCACCGATAAACTCATCTTT. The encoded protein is CACDDVLGDKITDKLIF.

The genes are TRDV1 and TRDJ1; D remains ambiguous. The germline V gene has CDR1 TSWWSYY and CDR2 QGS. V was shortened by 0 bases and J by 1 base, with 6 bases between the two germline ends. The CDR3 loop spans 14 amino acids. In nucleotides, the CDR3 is TGTGCTCTTGGGGAACTCCAAGGCACCGATAAACTCATCTTT. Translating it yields CALGELQGTDKLIF.

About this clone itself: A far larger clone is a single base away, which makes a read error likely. The CDR3 loop is CACDKLGDTDKLIF. CDR3 DNA: TGTGCCTGTGACAAACTGGGGGACACCGATAAACTCATCTTT. V and J are TRDV2 and TRDJ1; 8 positions match TRDD3. Germline CDR1 GEAIGNYY, CDR2 EKD. This CDR3 has 14 residues. The V gene end was trimmed by 2 bases and the J gene end by 0 bases; junction bases not matched to a gene: 1.

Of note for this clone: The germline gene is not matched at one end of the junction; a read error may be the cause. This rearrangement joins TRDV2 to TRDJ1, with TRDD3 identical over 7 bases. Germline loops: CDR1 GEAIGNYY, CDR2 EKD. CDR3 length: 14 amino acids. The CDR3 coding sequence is TGTGCATGTGACACACTGGGGAACACCGATAAACTCATCTTT. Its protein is CACDTLGNTDKLIF.

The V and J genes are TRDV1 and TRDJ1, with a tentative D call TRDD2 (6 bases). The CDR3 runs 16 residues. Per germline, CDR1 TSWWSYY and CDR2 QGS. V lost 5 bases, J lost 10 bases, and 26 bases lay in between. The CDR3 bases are TGTGCTCTTGGGCCTCGCTCCCGTCCTACGATAAATGGACTCATCTTT. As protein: CALGPRSRPTINGLIF.

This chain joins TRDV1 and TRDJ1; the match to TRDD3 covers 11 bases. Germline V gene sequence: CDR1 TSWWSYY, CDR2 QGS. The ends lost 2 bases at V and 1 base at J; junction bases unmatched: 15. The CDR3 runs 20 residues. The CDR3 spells CALGEGAPIWGILGTDKLIF. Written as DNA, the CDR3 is TGTGCTCTTGGGGAAGGAGCTCCCATCTGGGGGATACTAGGCACCGATAAACTCATCTTT.

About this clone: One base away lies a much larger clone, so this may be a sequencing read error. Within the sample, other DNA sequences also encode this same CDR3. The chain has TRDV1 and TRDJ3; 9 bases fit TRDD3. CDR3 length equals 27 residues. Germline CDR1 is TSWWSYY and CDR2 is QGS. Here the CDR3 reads CALGDGSYIRYWGTQTPSSWDTRQMFF. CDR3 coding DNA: TGTGCTCTGGGGGACGGGTCCTACATCCGATACTGGGGGACCCAGACCCCCAGCTCCTGGGACACCCGACAGATGTTTTTC.

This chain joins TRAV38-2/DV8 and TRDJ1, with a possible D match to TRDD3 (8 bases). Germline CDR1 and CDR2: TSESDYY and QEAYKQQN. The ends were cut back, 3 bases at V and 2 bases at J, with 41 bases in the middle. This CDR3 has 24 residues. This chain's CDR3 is CAYRIPSELPRTYWGARGTDKLIF. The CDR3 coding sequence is TGTGCTTATAGGATCCCCAGTGAACTTCCTAGGACTTACTGGGGGGCCCGTGGTACCGATAAACTCATCTTT.

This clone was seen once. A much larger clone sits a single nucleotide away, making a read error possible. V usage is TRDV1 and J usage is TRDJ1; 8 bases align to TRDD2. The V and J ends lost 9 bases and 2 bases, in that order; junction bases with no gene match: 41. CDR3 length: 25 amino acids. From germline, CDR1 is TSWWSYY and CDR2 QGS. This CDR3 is CALSENGLPSALYSGPSGPTDKLIF. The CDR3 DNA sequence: TGTGCTCTCTCCGAAAATGGCCTTCCTAGCGCTTTGTACTCGGGACCATCCGGGCCGACCGATAAACTCATCTTT.

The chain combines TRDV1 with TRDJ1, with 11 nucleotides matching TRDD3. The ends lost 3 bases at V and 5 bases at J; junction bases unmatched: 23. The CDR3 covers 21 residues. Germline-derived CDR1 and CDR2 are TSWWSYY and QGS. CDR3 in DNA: TGTGCTCTTGGGGATGGCATCCGTTCCTGCCCACTGGGGGATAAGAAGGATAAACTCATCTTT. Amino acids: CALGDGIRSCPLGDKKDKLIF.

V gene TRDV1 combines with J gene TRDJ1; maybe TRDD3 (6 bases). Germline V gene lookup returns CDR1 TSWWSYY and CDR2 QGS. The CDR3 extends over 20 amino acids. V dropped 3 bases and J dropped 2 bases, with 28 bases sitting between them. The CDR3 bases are TGTGCTCTTGGGGACCCTCGCTGGACCCCCAGGACTGGGAAGACCGATAAACTCATCTTT. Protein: CALGDPRWTPRTGKTDKLIF.

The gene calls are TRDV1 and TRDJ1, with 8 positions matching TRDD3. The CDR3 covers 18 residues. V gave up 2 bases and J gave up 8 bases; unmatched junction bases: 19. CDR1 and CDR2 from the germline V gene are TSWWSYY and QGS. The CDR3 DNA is TGTGCTCTTGGGGAATTTTATGACGTCAAGTGGGGGATCTTAAAACTCATCTTT. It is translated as CALGEFYDVKWGILKLIF.

The CDR3 DNA reads TGTGCCTGTGACACCGTCCGAACTGGGGGATACGAGGTGTACACCGATAAACTCATCTTT. This translates into CACDTVRTGGYEVYTDKLIF. The chain is built from TRDV2 and TRDJ1, with 13 nucleotides matching TRDD3. Germline loops: CDR1 GEAIGNYY, CDR2 EKD. The ends lost 0 bases at V and 0 bases at J; junction bases unmatched: 12. CDR3 length: 20 amino acids.

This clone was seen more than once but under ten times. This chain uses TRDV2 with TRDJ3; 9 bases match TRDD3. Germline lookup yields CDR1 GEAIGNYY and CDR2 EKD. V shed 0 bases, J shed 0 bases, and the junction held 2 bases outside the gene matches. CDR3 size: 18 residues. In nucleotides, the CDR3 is TGTGCCTGTGACACCGTACTGGGGGACTCCTGGGACACCCGACAGATGTTTTTC. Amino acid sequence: CACDTVLGDSWDTRQMFF.

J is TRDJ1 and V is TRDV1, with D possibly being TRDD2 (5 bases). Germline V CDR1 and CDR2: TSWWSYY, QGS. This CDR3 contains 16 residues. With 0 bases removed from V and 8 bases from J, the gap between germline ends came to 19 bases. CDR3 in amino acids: CALGELVPSPSFKLIF. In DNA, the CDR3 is TGTGCTCTTGGGGAACTAGTGCCTTCTCCGTCCTTCAAACTCATCTTT.

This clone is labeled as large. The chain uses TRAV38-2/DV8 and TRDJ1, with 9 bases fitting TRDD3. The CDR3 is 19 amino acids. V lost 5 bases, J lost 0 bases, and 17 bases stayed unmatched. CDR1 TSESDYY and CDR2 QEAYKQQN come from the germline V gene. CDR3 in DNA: TGTGCTTATAGCGGTCCCGACTGGGGGACCCAACTTGACACCGATAAACTCATCTTT. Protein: CAYSGPDWGTQLDTDKLIF.

The CDR3 DNA is TGTGCTCTTGGGGAAGGGCGGGGCTCCTACCTGGGGTCTAAACCCACCGATAAACTCATCTTT. As protein: CALGEGRGSYLGSKPTDKLIF. The chain carries TRDV1 and TRDJ1; D tentatively reads TRDD2 or TRDD3 (6 bases each). V was clipped by 2 bases and J by 1 base, with 29 bases between them. The CDR3 is 21 amino acids. The germline V gene has CDR1 TSWWSYY and CDR2 QGS.

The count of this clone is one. The CDR3 coding sequence is TGTGCCTGTGACACCGTAAATGGGGGCGGTACTGGCCGTAGCTCCTGGGACACCCGACAGATGTTTTTC. Protein: CACDTVNGGGTGRSSWDTRQMFF. This chain links TRDV2 with TRDJ3; D possibly corresponds to TRDD3 (6 bases). V lost 0 bases and J lost 0, with 26 bases in between. CDR1 and CDR2 (germline): GEAIGNYY, EKD. The CDR3 length is 23 residues.